A selection of T cell receptor beta chains follows, all from one sample in a study of cytomegalovirus exposure and HLA in healthy donors. Repertoires were generated with immunoSEQ multiplex PCR, while TCRdb's copy carries only in-frame clones and drops some. The table has about 240,000 clones, approximately 84% seen once. The material sequenced was PBMCs. Receptors were obtained from a woman aged 25 to 39 in good health and CMV-seropositive. Both conserved end residues are part of each CDR3. The order of the fields is V gene, J gene, D gene, clone size, CDR3 DNA, CDR3 protein. D genes are given only for firm matches. Part of the rows lack a size; the others show once, few, many or a class for expanded clones.

V gene: TRBV5-5
J gene: TRBJ2-7
D gene: TRBD2
clone size: .
CDR3 DNA: TGTGCCAGCAGCAGCCTGACTAGCGCTAGCTCCTACGAGCAGTACTTC
CDR3 protein: CASSSLTSASSYEQYF

V gene: TRBV7-2
J gene: TRBJ2-1
D gene: TRBD2
clone size: .
CDR3 DNA: TGTGCCAGCAGCTGGACTAGCGCTGAGCAGTTCTTC
CDR3 protein: CASSWTSAEQFF

V gene: TRBV7-9
J gene: TRBJ2-7
D gene: .
clone size: .
CDR3 DNA: TGTGCCAGCAGCCGGGATGTCCCCTCCTACGAGCAGTACTTC
CDR3 protein: CASSRDVPSYEQYF

V gene: TRBV6-5
J gene: TRBJ1-1
D gene: .
clone size: .
CDR3 DNA: TGTGCGAGCACCCGGTCGGGAACTGAAGCTTTCTTT
CDR3 protein: CASTRSGTEAFF

V gene: TRBV7-6
J gene: TRBJ2-2
D gene: .
clone size: .
CDR3 DNA: TGTGCCAGCAGCCCAAAACTCACTAGCACCGGGGAGCTGTTTTTT
CDR3 protein: CASSPKLTSTGELFF

V gene: TRBV27
J gene: TRBJ1-1
D gene: .
clone size: .
CDR3 DNA: TGTGCCAGCAGTTTTATAATTGGGGGGGTAGACACTGAAGCTTTCTTT
CDR3 protein: CASSFIIGGVDTEAFF

V gene: TRBV19
J gene: TRBJ1-2
D gene: .
clone size: .
CDR3 DNA: TGTGCCAGTAGTACAACTACAGGAAAACACTATGGCTACACCTTC
CDR3 protein: CASSTTTGKHYGYTF

V gene: TRBV5-1
J gene: TRBJ2-2
D gene: .
clone size: .
CDR3 DNA: TGCGCCAGCAGCCGGACCAATACGGGGACCGGGGAGCTGTTTTTT
CDR3 protein: CASSRTNTGTGELFF

V gene: TRBV9
J gene: TRBJ2-5
D gene: TRBD2
clone size: once
CDR3 DNA: TGTGCCAGCAGCGTATCTAGCGGAGCCCAAGAGACCCAGTACTTC
CDR3 protein: CASSVSSGAQETQYF

V gene: TRBV5-1
J gene: TRBJ2-5
D gene: .
clone size: .
CDR3 DNA: TGCGCCAGCAGTGGCATAGACCGGGGAGAGACCCAGTACTTC
CDR3 protein: CASSGIDRGETQYF

V gene: TRBV14
J gene: TRBJ2-5
D gene: .
clone size: once
CDR3 DNA: TGTGCCAGCAGCCAAGATAATCCGGCGGCAGGGTACCAAGAGACCCAGTACTTC
CDR3 protein: CASSQDNPAAGYQETQYF

V gene: TRBV5-4
J gene: TRBJ1-1
D gene: .
clone size: .
CDR3 DNA: TGTGCCAGCAGCCCCAGTGGGCCCACTGAAGCTTTCTTT
CDR3 protein: CASSPSGPTEAFF

V gene: TRBV11-3
J gene: TRBJ2-7
D gene: TRBD1
clone size: .
CDR3 DNA: TGTGCCAGCAGCTTACACAGGGGGCTCTCCTACGAGCAGTACTTC
CDR3 protein: CASSLHRGLSYEQYF

V gene: TRBV19
J gene: TRBJ2-1
D gene: TRBD1
clone size: .
CDR3 DNA: TGTGCCAGTAGGGCGGGACAGGGGTACAATGAGCAGTTCTTC
CDR3 protein: CASRAGQGYNEQFF

V gene: TRBV19
J gene: TRBJ2-3
D gene: .
clone size: once
CDR3 DNA: TGTGCCAGTAGTATAGACAGTCAGAGGACAGATACGCAGTATTTT
CDR3 protein: CASSIDSQRTDTQYF

V gene: TRBV6-5
J gene: TRBJ2-7
D gene: .
clone size: .
CDR3 DNA: TGTGCCAGCAGCCGAATGGAGGGACGTTTGTACGAGCAGTACTTC
CDR3 protein: CASSRMEGRLYEQYF

V gene: TRBV19
J gene: TRBJ1-5
D gene: TRBD1
clone size: .
CDR3 DNA: TGTGCCAGTAGCCTTACAGGGGGCAATCAGCCCCAGCATTTT
CDR3 protein: CASSLTGGNQPQHF

V gene: TRBV7-9
J gene: TRBJ2-7
D gene: .
clone size: few
CDR3 DNA: TGTGCCAGCAGCTTTGGGCGGGGGCAAGGCGAGCAGTACTTC
CDR3 protein: CASSFGRGQGEQYF

V gene: TRBV5-8
J gene: TRBJ1-1
D gene: .
clone size: few
CDR3 DNA: TGTGCCAACCTACGAAGGAACACTGAAGCTTTCTTT
CDR3 protein: CANLRRNTEAFF

V gene: TRBV28
J gene: TRBJ2-1
D gene: .
clone size: .
CDR3 DNA: TGTGCCAGCAGTTTGGGGGACATTGGGGCGTACAATGAGCAGTTCTTC
CDR3 protein: CASSLGDIGAYNEQFF

V gene: TRBV4-1
J gene: TRBJ2-2
D gene: TRBD2
clone size: .
CDR3 DNA: TGCGCCAGCAGCCGAATAGCGGGAGAGGCCGGGGAGCTGTTTTTT
CDR3 protein: CASSRIAGEAGELFF

V gene: TRBV5-6
J gene: TRBJ1-1
D gene: .
clone size: .
CDR3 DNA: TGTGCCAGCAGCTTGTGGTTCAGTGAAGCTTTCTTT
CDR3 protein: CASSLWFSEAFF

V gene: TRBV29-1
J gene: TRBJ2-3
D gene: .
clone size: .
CDR3 DNA: TGCAGCGTTGGTTCTGATACGCAGTATTTT
CDR3 protein: CSVGSDTQYF

V gene: TRBV7-2
J gene: TRBJ2-7
D gene: TRBD2
clone size: .
CDR3 DNA: TGTGCCAGCAGCTTAGGTCCTAGCGGGAGGTATACCTCCTACGAGCAGTACTTC
CDR3 protein: CASSLGPSGRYTSYEQYF

V gene: TRBV9
J gene: TRBJ2-2
D gene: .
clone size: .
CDR3 DNA: TGTGCCAGCAGTGGTCGGGGTAGGGGGCACGCGGGGACCGGGGAGCTGTTTTTT
CDR3 protein: CASSGRGRGHAGTGELFF

V gene: TRBV5-1
J gene: TRBJ2-5
D gene: TRBD2
clone size: .
CDR3 DNA: TGCGCCAGCAGCTTGGTCGCGGGAGGGGCAGAGACCCAGTACTTC
CDR3 protein: CASSLVAGGAETQYF

V gene: TRBV6-5
J gene: TRBJ2-5
D gene: TRBD2
clone size: .
CDR3 DNA: TGTGCCAGCAGGTCTAGCGGCGGCGGCGAGACCCAGTACTTC
CDR3 protein: CASRSSGGGETQYF